This TCR beta chain was identified during a study of shared clonotypes between healthy human individuals. For the study at large: CD4 naive and CD4 memory each took three plates per donor, while CD8 naive took two and CD8 memory one.

J gave up 1 base and V 2 bases, and 4 bases lay outside the gene matches. There are 16 residues in the CDR3. The germline gives CDR1 SGHTA, CDR2 FQGTGA. The count of this clone is one. Some clones are missing from TCRdb's copy, which holds only in-frame ones; the method was immunoSEQ multiplex PCR. The sample holds around 980,000 clones, roughly 74% seen once. The sequenced material came from memory CD4+ T cells from PBMCs. Subset: CD45RA-negative fraction. This chain links TRBV7-3 with TRBJ2-2, with TRBD2 identical over 7 bases. The source is a man between 18 and 35 years old in good health. Some clones in this sample may be carry-over from other donors' samples. The CDR3 region has the DNA TGTGCCAGCAGCTTAGGTCCTAGCGGGAACACCGGGGAGCTGTTTTTT. As protein: CASSLGPSGNTGELFF.